The 25 T cell receptor beta chains listed next were all sequenced from one sample in a study of control samples from healthy donors and cancer patients (TCRdb year 2020). Libraries were constructed by the immunoSEQ multiplex PCR assay. The table was pulled from immuneACCESS by TCRdb, which kept in-frame rearrangements only. Such tables lose some clones; where checked, under half of the loss comes from unresolved V genes, and the rest has no known cause. Here the sample has about 130,000 clones; around 90% occur a single time. 4.5% to 7% of the sample is in the top ten clones. The sample was blood. All receptors derive from a man aged 18 to 29 in good health.

This clone appeared once. The V gene is TRBV28, the J gene TRBJ1-5; 10 bases align to TRBD1. The length of the CDR3 is 16 residues. V dropped 5 bases and J dropped 4; count of bases not matched to a gene: 8. From germline, CDR1 is MDHEN and CDR2 SYDVKM. CDR3 in DNA: TGTGCCAGCAGTCTCCCTCCGGGACAGGGGAATCAGCCCCAGCATTTT. Translating gives CASSLPPGQGNQPQHF.

J is TRBJ1-1 and V is TRBV11-2, with 8 bases that match TRBD1. Germline V gene data show CDR1 as SGHAT and CDR2 as FQNNGV. J was trimmed by 1 base and V by 5 bases; bases with no gene match: 9. The CDR3 is 16 amino acids. CDR3 in amino acids: CASSPVTGARNTEAFF. CDR3 bases: TGTGCCAGCAGCCCCGTGACAGGGGCGAGGAACACTGAAGCTTTCTTT.

V usage is TRBV3-1 (or the pseudogene TRBV3-2) and J usage is TRBJ1-2; possible D gene TRBD1, 5 bases. The CDR3 contains 14 residues. The germline gives CDR1 LGHDT, CDR2 YNNKEL (reference sequence). V was shortened by 0 bases and J by 4 bases, with 9 bases between the two germline ends. CDR3 in DNA: TGTGCCAGCAGCCAAGATTCAGGGACCTATGGCTACACCTTC. It encodes CASSQDSGTYGYTF.

This chain links TRBV19 with TRBJ1-2; no clear D. Germline V gene data show CDR1 as LNHDA and CDR2 as SQIVND (reference sequence). Trimming cost V 3 bases and J 3 bases, with 11 bases left between them. The CDR3 is 14 residues long. The CDR3 spells CASSILGRDYGYTF. The CDR3, as DNA: TGTGCCAGTAGTATCTTAGGCAGAGACTATGGCTACACCTTC.

This clone was picked up a small number of times. The rearrangement joins TRBV5-1 to TRBJ2-1, with D perhaps matching TRBD1 (6 bases). The ends were cut back, 2 bases at V and 0 bases at J, with 18 bases in the middle. CDR1 is SGHRS, CDR2 YFSETQ, per germline. This CDR3 contains 18 residues. The CDR3 sequence: CASSFKRDTGSSYNEQFF. CDR3 sequence (DNA): TGCGCCAGCAGCTTCAAACGGGACACTGGGAGCTCCTACAATGAGCAGTTCTTC.

The chain couples TRBV14 to TRBJ2-7; TRBD2 matches 11 bases. The CDR3 runs 15 residues. The ends lost 3 bases at V and 4 bases at J; junction bases unmatched: 5. CDR1 SGHDN and CDR2 FVKESK come from the germline V gene. The CDR3, as DNA: TGTGCCAGCAGCCAGTGGGCTAGCGGGGGGTACGAGCAGTACTTC. Protein: CASSQWASGGYEQYF.

The gene calls are TRBV7-6 and TRBJ1-2, with 8 bases matching TRBD1. In germline, CDR1 is SGHVS, CDR2 FNYEAQ. V dropped 5 bases and J dropped 4; count of bases not matched to a gene: 9. The CDR3 is 15 amino acids. The CDR3 reads CASSPGQGISYGYTF. CDR3 DNA: TGTGCCAGCAGCCCTGGACAGGGCATTAGCTATGGCTACACCTTC.

This chain uses TRBV18 with TRBJ1-1; D not certain. In germline, CDR1 is KGHSH, CDR2 LQKENI. V lost 3 bases to trimming and J lost 1 base, with 12 bases between them. This CDR3 region has 15 residues. CDR3 sequence (DNA): TGTGCCAGCTCACCGGGTACGGGATGGAACACTGAAGCTTTCTTT. Translation gives CASSPGTGWNTEAFF.

The J gene is TRBJ2-7, the V gene TRBV6-4, with no clear D. Germline values: CDR1 MRHNA, CDR2 SNTAGT. This CDR3 has 17 residues. V lost 0 bases, J lost 5 bases, and 20 bases lay in between. The CDR3 DNA reads as TGTGCCAGCAGTGACTCGATTCCCACCTCATTCAGGAACGAGCAGTACTTC. This gives the protein CASSDSIPTSFRNEQYF.

The CDR3 loop reads CASSHYRGYNEQFF. The CDR3 DNA follows: TGTGCCAGCAGTCATTACAGGGGATACAATGAGCAGTTCTTC. This chain uses TRBV27 with TRBJ2-1; 7 bases map to TRBD1. V shed 5 bases and J 4 bases; nucleotides not matched to a gene: 5. Looked up from germline, CDR1 is MNHEY and CDR2 is SMNVEV (reference sequence). This CDR3 is 14 amino acids long.

This sequence joins TRBV12-3 or TRBV12-4 and TRBJ1-4; D remains unclear. This CDR3 is built from 13 residues. Trimming shortened V by 6 bases and J by 6 bases, and 11 bases separated the two germline ends. CDR3 sequence (DNA): TGTGCCAGCAGCCCCTTTCCTCATGAAAAACTGTTTTTT. It encodes CASSPFPHEKLFF.

V usage is TRBV7-9 and J usage is TRBJ1-2; D is unresolved. The V end lost 3 bases, the J end lost 5 bases, and 7 bases lay between the germline ends. The CDR3 has 12 amino acids. The germline CDR1 and CDR2 sequences are SEHNR and FQNEAQ (reference sequence). In nucleotides, the CDR3 is TGTGCCAGCAGCTTCGGCGAATATGGCTACACCTTC. Its protein product is CASSFGEYGYTF.

The chain is built from TRBV9 and TRBJ2-1, with TRBD2 matching 8 bases. The junction had 5 bases not matched to a gene; V was cut back by 3 bases and J by 3 bases. The CDR3 contains 15 residues. Germline assignment: CDR1 SGDLS and CDR2 YYNGEE. The CDR3 DNA sequence: TGTGCCAGCAGCGCAAGCGGGGGAGACTACAATGAGCAGTTCTTC. This encodes CASSASGGDYNEQFF.

This rearrangement joins TRBV5-6 to TRBJ1-1; D call uncertain. CDR1 and CDR2 (germline): SGHDT, YYEEEE. This CDR3 is built from 11 residues. Trimming removed 2 bases from V and 2 bases from J, with 1 base in between. The CDR3 sequence is CASSFNTEAFF. The CDR3 region has the DNA TGTGCCAGCAGCTTTAACACTGAAGCTTTCTTT.

J is TRBJ2-1 and V is TRBV7-9; no clear D gene. V was cut by 5 bases and J by 6 bases, with 17 bases left in between. CDR3 size: 15 residues. Germline lookup yields CDR1 SEHNR and CDR2 FQNEAQ (reference sequence). CDR3 DNA: TGTGCCAGCAGCAACCGGGTTAGCTCGGTCAATGAGCAGTTCTTC. Encoded protein: CASSNRVSSVNEQFF.

DNA of the CDR3: TGTGCCAGCAGCTTAGTTCGCAGCTCCTACGAGCAGTACTTC. Encoded protein: CASSLVRSSYEQYF. V usage is TRBV11-2 and J usage is TRBJ2-7; D ambiguous. The length of the CDR3 is 14 residues. Per the germline V gene, CDR1 is SGHAT and CDR2 is FQNNGV. V was cut by 1 base and J by 0 bases, with 7 bases left in between.

The chain couples TRBV5-4 to TRBJ2-7; D gene uncertain. Germline CDR1 and CDR2: SGHNT and YYREEE (reference sequence). Trimming removed 0 bases from V and 2 bases from J, with 9 bases in between. CDR3 size: 14 residues. In DNA form, the CDR3 reads TGTGCCAGCAGCTTGGGCTCCCACACCTACGAGCAGTACTTC. Protein: CASSLGSHTYEQYF. The whole variable domain, remainder taken from reference TRBV5-4 and TRBJ2-7, is ETGVTQSPTHLIKTRGQQVTLRCSSQSGHNTVSWYQQALGQGPQFIFQYYREEENGRGNFPPRFSGLQFPNYSSELNVNALELDDSALYLCASSLGSHTYEQYFGPGTRLTVT.

The chain couples TRBV15 to TRBJ1-5; tentative D call: TRBD1 (6 bases). CDR1 LNHNV and CDR2 YYDKDF come from the germline V gene (reference sequence). V was cut by 0 bases and J by 5 bases, with 11 bases left in between. The CDR3 has 15 residues. The CDR3 DNA reads as TGTGCCACCAGCAGAGATGGAAAGGGGGATCAGCCCCAGCATTTT. Protein sequence: CATSRDGKGDQPQHF.

The chain is built from TRBV12-5 and TRBJ2-1; D may be TRBD1 or TRBD2 (5 bases each). Trimming pared 4 bases from V and 6 bases from J, leaving 10 bases between. The CDR3 is 13 amino acids. CDR1 is LGHNT, CDR2 FRNRAP, per germline. The CDR3 DNA reads as TGTGCTAGTGGTTCTTTTGGGGGCAATGAGCAGTTCTTC. Residues: CASGSFGGNEQFF. The complete variable domain, with remaining parts taken from reference TRBV12-5 and TRBJ2-1, reads DARVTQTPRHKVTEMGQEVTMRCQPILGHNTVFWYRQTMMQGLELLAYFRNRAPLDDSGMPKDRFSAEMPDATLATLKIQPSEPRDSAVYFCASGSFGGNEQFFGPGTRLTVL.

The CDR3 sequence: CAWTNDIVRVGGYTF. The CDR3 DNA follows: TGTGCCTGGACCAATGACATCGTCCGCGTGGGTGGCTACACCTTC. J is TRBJ1-2 and V is TRBV30; D gene uncertain. Germline loops: CDR1 GTSNPN, CDR2 SVGIG (reference sequence). Trimming took 4 bases from V and 7 from J, leaving 22 bases between them. This CDR3 has 15 residues. The variable domain in full, with the rest retrieved from reference TRBV30 and TRBJ1-2, is SQTIHQWPATLVQPVGSPLSLECTVEGTSNPNLYWYRQAAGRGLQLLFYSVGIGQISSEVPQNLSASRPQDRQFILSSKKLLLSDSGFYLCAWTNDIVRVGGYTFGSGTRLTVV.

The chain has TRBV13 and TRBJ1-4, with 8 bases fitting TRBD1. Germline CDR1 PRHDT, CDR2 FYEKMQ (reference sequence). With 5 bases clipped from V and 10 bases from J, the junction kept 9 bases outside the gene matches. The CDR3 is made up of 14 amino acids. The DNA for the CDR3 is TGTGCCAGCAGCCCCCCCACAGGGGGTGGAAAACTGTTTTTT. Protein product: CASSPPTGGGKLFF.

The J gene is TRBJ2-5, the V gene TRBV11-3; the D is unclear. The ends were cut back, 2 bases at V and 4 bases at J, with 8 bases in the middle. The CDR3 contains 13 residues. CDR1 is SGHNT and CDR2 is YENEEA in the germline V gene. CDR3 nucleotides: TGTGCCAGCAGCTTATCTTCGGGAGAGACCCAGTACTTC. Translation gives CASSLSSGETQYF.

This chain connects TRBV10-1 to TRBJ2-2, with D unclear. CDR1 is WNHNN and CDR2 is SYGVQD in the germline V gene (reference sequence). This CDR3 contains 16 residues. The V end was cut by 5 bases, the J end by 0 bases, with 13 bases between. The CDR3 protein is CASSLTFSANTGELFF. In DNA form, the CDR3 reads TGCGCCAGCAGTCTCACTTTCTCCGCGAACACCGGGGAGCTGTTTTTT.

This clone was detected a few times. V and J are TRBV4-2 and TRBJ2-5, with 9 bases fitting TRBD2. The CDR3 covers 15 residues. V shed 0 bases and J 1 base; nucleotides not matched to a gene: 0. From germline, CDR1 is LGHNA and CDR2 YNFKEQ. Here the CDR3 reads CASSQERGGQETQYF. CDR3 in DNA: TGTGCCAGCAGCCAAGAGCGGGGGGGCCAAGAGACCCAGTACTTC.

The chain employs TRBV4-1 and TRBJ2-1; D is possibly TRBD1 (6 bases). V dropped 3 bases and J dropped 4 bases, with 16 bases sitting between them. The CDR3 runs 16 residues. Germline lookup yields CDR1 MGHRA and CDR2 YSYEKL. CDR3 bases: TGCGCCAGCAGCCAGCTTACAGGGATAGAGTACAATGAGCAGTTCTTC. Its translation is CASSQLTGIEYNEQFF.